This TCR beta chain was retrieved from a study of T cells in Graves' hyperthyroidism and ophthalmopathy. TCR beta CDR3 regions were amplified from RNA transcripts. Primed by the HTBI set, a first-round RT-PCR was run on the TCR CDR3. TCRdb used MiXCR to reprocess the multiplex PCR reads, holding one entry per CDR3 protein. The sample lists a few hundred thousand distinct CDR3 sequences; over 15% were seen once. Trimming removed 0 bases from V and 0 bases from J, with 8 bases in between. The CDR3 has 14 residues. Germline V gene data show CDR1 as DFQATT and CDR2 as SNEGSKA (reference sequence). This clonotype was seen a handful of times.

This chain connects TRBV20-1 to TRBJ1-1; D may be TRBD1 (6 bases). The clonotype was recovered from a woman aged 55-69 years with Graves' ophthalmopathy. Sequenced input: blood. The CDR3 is CSARDPGVNTEAFF. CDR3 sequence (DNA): TGCAGTGCTAGAGACCCAGGGGTGAACACTGAAGCTTTCTTT.